This passage covers 32 T cell receptor beta chains from one sample sequenced in a study of chemoradiotherapy in HPV16-positive cancers. This table comes from immunoSEQ multiplex PCR, and its TCRdb copy is limited to in-frame clones, with some not included. Altogether approximately 12,000 clones are present, 90% being singletons, with the ten largest covering around 2.9%. The specimen was collected from a patient who underwent chemoradiotherapy. These receptors originate from a human donor with HPV-associated anogenital cancer.

The J gene is TRBJ2-7, the V gene TRBV9; D not certain. The V gene's germline CDR1 is SGDLS and CDR2 YYNGEE. There are 13 residues in the CDR3. Trimming removed 0 bases at V and 6 bases at J, with 10 bases between. The CDR3 loop reads CASSVAPQAEQYF. The CDR3, as DNA: TGTGCCAGCAGCGTAGCGCCCCAGGCCGAGCAGTACTTC. Complete variable domain (other parts from reference TRBV9 and TRBJ2-7): DSGVTQTPKHLITATGQRVTLRCSPRSGDLSVYWYQQSLDQGLQFLIQYYNGEERAKGNILERFSAQQFPDLHSELNLSSLELGDSALYFCASSVAPQAEQYFGPGTRLTVT.

The gene calls are TRBV2 and TRBJ2-3, with 8 bases that match TRBD1. CDR3 size: 15 residues. Germline CDR1 reads SNHLY; CDR2 reads FYNNEI. V gave up 3 bases and J gave up 2 bases; unmatched junction bases: 4. In nucleotides, the CDR3 is TGTGCCAGCAGTGACCCCAGGGGGCTCACAGATACGCAGTATTTT. Amino acid sequence: CASSDPRGLTDTQYF.

This sequence joins TRBV4-1 and TRBJ2-5; D may be TRBD2 (7 bases). Germline CDR1 MGHRA, CDR2 YSYEKL. Trimming took 0 bases from V and 0 from J, leaving 11 bases between them. The CDR3 length is 16 residues. CDR3 in DNA: TGCGCCAGCAGCCAAGATGGGGGGGCGTACCAAGAGACCCAGTACTTC. It yields the protein CASSQDGGAYQETQYF.

The V gene is TRBV11-2, the J gene TRBJ2-3; unclear D gene. The CDR3 runs 13 residues. V lost 2 bases, J lost 11 bases, and 14 bases lay in between. CDR1 and CDR2 from the germline V gene are SGHAT and FQNNGV. CDR3 amino acids: CASSLLWHQRQYF. CDR3 in DNA: TGTGCCAGCAGCTTACTCTGGCACCAGAGGCAGTATTTT.

V gene TRBV6-1 combines with J gene TRBJ1-2; D is unclear. Trimming took off 3 bases at V and 2 bases at J, with 4 bases between the two ends. The CDR3 is 12 residues long. Germline CDR1 MNHNS, CDR2 SASEGT. CDR3 in amino acids: CASSEGNYGYTF. The CDR3 DNA follows: TGTGCCAGCAGTGAGGGGAACTATGGCTACACCTTC.

The chain is built from TRBV7-2 and TRBJ1-6, with no clear D. V shed 0 bases and J shed 0 bases, with 6 bases lying between them. The CDR3 spans 16 residues. CDR1 SGHTA and CDR2 FQGNSA come from the germline V gene. CDR3 sequence (DNA): TGTGCCAGCAGCTTAGCGGAGGGCTCCTATAATTCACCCCTCCACTTT. Its protein is CASSLAEGSYNSPLHF.

This clone appeared a few times. This chain connects TRBV5-6 to TRBJ1-6; possibly TRBD1 for D (6 bases). CDR1 and CDR2 (germline): SGHDT, YYEEEE. Trimming removed 4 bases from V and 7 bases from J, with 15 bases in between. The CDR3 loop spans 15 amino acids. CDR3 nucleotide sequence: TGTGCCAGCAGCGAAAGACAGGTTCCAAATTCACCCCTCCACTTT. Its protein product is CASSERQVPNSPLHF.

This clone came up once. V usage is TRBV27 and J usage is TRBJ1-2; a possible D gene is TRBD1 (5 bases). V was pared by 4 bases and J by 5 bases, with 17 bases between. CDR3 length equals 15 residues. Germline V lookup: CDR1 MNHEY, CDR2 SMNVEV (reference sequence). CDR3 nucleotides: TGTGCCAGCAGTTATACCGGGACGCCTGGATATGGCTACACCTTC. Translation gives CASSYTGTPGYGYTF.

V is TRBV30 and J is TRBJ1-1; maybe TRBD1 (5 bases). The V end was cut by 8 bases, the J end by 3 bases, with 10 bases between. CDR1 is GTSNPN, CDR2 SVGIG, per germline (reference sequence). The CDR3 is made up of 11 amino acids. CDR3: CAALGDTEAFF. CDR3 sequence (DNA): TGTGCCGCCCTGGGGGACACTGAAGCTTTCTTT.

J is TRBJ2-2 and V is TRBV5-8; D is possibly TRBD2 (5 bases). Trimming took 5 bases from V and 0 from J, leaving 14 bases between them. The CDR3 has 16 residues. The germline CDR1 and CDR2 sequences are SGHTS and YDEGEE. The CDR3 DNA sequence: TGTGCCAGCAGTTCGGGGTACACTCCGAACACCGGGGAGCTGTTTTTT. As protein: CASSSGYTPNTGELFF. Variable domain in full (rest from reference TRBV5-8 and TRBJ2-2): EAGVTQSPTHLIKTRGQQATLRCSPISGHTSVYWYQQALGLGLQFLLWYDEGEERNRGNFPPRFSGRQFPNYSSELNVNALELEDSALYLCASSSGYTPNTGELFFGEGSRLTVL.

This chain connects TRBV2 to TRBJ1-2; D gene uncertain. The CDR3 runs 14 residues. The germline gives CDR1 SNHLY, CDR2 FYNNEI. V was trimmed by 3 bases and J by 8 bases, leaving 16 bases between them. DNA for the CDR3: TGTGCCAGCAGTGATCTCGCGGGGAAGGGCGGCTACACCTTC. Translated, it gives CASSDLAGKGGYTF.

The rearrangement uses TRBV12-5 and TRBJ2-2, with a tentative D call TRBD2 (5 bases). Germline lookup yields CDR1 LGHNT and CDR2 FRNRAP. There are 14 residues in the CDR3. This CDR3 reads CASLGGWDTGELFF. DNA for the CDR3: TGTGCCAGCCTCGGAGGATGGGACACCGGGGAGCTGTTTTTT.

V usage is TRBV13 and J usage is TRBJ2-2; 8 bases line up with TRBD1. This CDR3 has 14 amino acids. Germline CDR1 and CDR2: PRHDT and FYEKMQ (reference sequence). The trim removed 7 bases at V and 6 bases at J, leaving 7 bases unmatched. The CDR3 nucleotides read TGTGCCAGCAAGGACAGGGTATATCCCGGGGAGCTGTTTTTT. Its protein is CASKDRVYPGELFF.

This sequence joins TRBV6-1 and TRBJ2-5; 8 nucleotides agree with TRBD1. V was pared by 8 bases and J by 1 base, with 3 bases of the junction left unmatched. Germline V gene data show CDR1 as MNHNS and CDR2 as SASEGT. The CDR3 extends over 13 amino acids. For the CDR3, the DNA is TGTGCCAGCTCTGACAGGGGCCAAGAGACCCAGTACTTC. It encodes CASSDRGQETQYF.

This sequence joins TRBV7-2 and TRBJ2-1, with D unresolved. The CDR3 is made up of 15 amino acids. Germline V gives CDR1 SGHTA, CDR2 FQGNSA. Between the trimmed V and J ends, which lost 4 bases and 0 bases, there was a span of 10 bases. CDR3: CASSSNLNSYNEQFF. The DNA for the CDR3 is TGTGCCAGCAGCTCGAACCTGAACTCCTACAATGAGCAGTTCTTC.

The chain joins TRBV5-1 to TRBJ2-3; 11 bases agree with TRBD2. The CDR3 is made up of 15 amino acids. Germline CDR1 and CDR2: SGHRS and YFSETQ. V dropped 4 bases and J dropped 1; count of bases not matched to a gene: 2. CDR3 DNA sequence: TGCGCCAGCAGCCCGGGACTAGCGGGCACAGATACGCAGTATTTT. This encodes CASSPGLAGTDTQYF.

The V gene is TRBV5-1, the J gene TRBJ2-5; TRBD2 is a possible D gene (7 bases). CDR3 length equals 15 residues. V was clipped by 4 bases and J by 2 bases, with 15 bases between them. The germline CDR1 and CDR2 sequences are SGHRS and YFSETQ. The CDR3 DNA is TGCGCCAGCAGCCAAGAGGGGGGGAGGCAAGAGACCCAGTACTTC. Its translation is CASSQEGGRQETQYF.

The genes are TRBV19 and TRBJ2-1, with D possibly TRBD1 on 6 matching bases. Germline CDR1 LNHDA, CDR2 SQIVND (reference sequence). The V gene lost 3 bases and the J gene lost 4 bases, with 16 bases spanning the gap. There are 16 residues in the CDR3. CDR3 region: CASSMGYQGLYNEQFF. CDR3 coding DNA: TGTGCCAGTAGTATGGGATACCAGGGGTTATACAATGAGCAGTTCTTC. Based on the CDR3 plus reference TRBV19 and TRBJ2-1, the full variable domain is DGGITQSPKYLFRKEGQNVTLSCEQNLNHDAMYWYRQDPGQGLRLIYYSQIVNDFQKGDIAEGYSVSREKKESFPLTVTSAQKNPTAFYLCASSMGYQGLYNEQFFGPGTRLTVL.

This clone appeared a single time. CDR3 sequence reads: CASSLSSSGRGTEQFF. CDR3 in DNA: TGTGCCAGCAGTTTATCGTCTAGCGGGAGGGGGACTGAGCAGTTCTTC. V and J are TRBV27 and TRBJ2-1; the match to TRBD2 covers 12 bases. V lost 0 bases to trimming and J lost 9 bases; unmatched junction nucleotides: 6. CDR1 is MNHEY, CDR2 SMNVEV, per germline (reference sequence). The CDR3 length is 16 residues.

This rearrangement joins TRBV10-3 to TRBJ1-5, with no clear D. The V and J ends lost 6 bases and 4 bases respectively, with 13 bases between them. This CDR3 spans 14 amino acids. Germline values: CDR1 ENHRY, CDR2 SYGVKD. The CDR3 reads CAIRSDGQNQPQHF. CDR3 nucleotides: TGTGCCATCAGATCGGACGGTCAGAATCAGCCCCAGCATTTT.

Points on this clone: Other nucleotide sequences from this sample produce the same CDR3. The chain couples TRBV4-1 to TRBJ2-7; D call uncertain. The CDR3 is 15 amino acids. Per the germline V gene, CDR1 is MGHRA and CDR2 is YSYEKL. V lost 0 bases and J lost 3, with 12 bases in between. CDR3 in DNA: TGCGCCAGCAGCCAAGAATCAGGACGGAACTACGAGCAGTACTTC. It codes for CASSQESGRNYEQYF.

The chain links TRBV5-1 to TRBJ2-3; 7 bases match TRBD1. This CDR3 comprises 14 residues. Germline assignment: CDR1 SGHRS and CDR2 YFSETQ. V was pared by 3 bases and J by 5 bases, with 6 bases of the junction left unmatched. The CDR3 DNA sequence: TGCGCCAGCAGCTCGGGACAGAGAGGAGATACGCAGTATTTT. Translated, it gives CASSSGQRGDTQYF.

The chain carries TRBV27 and TRBJ2-1, with a possible D match to TRBD1 (5 bases). V lost 2 bases to trimming and J lost 4 bases, with 21 bases between them. The CDR3 covers 18 residues. Germline V gene lookup returns CDR1 MNHEY and CDR2 SMNVEV (reference sequence). CDR3 DNA sequence: TGTGCCAGCAGTTTACAGTCCCCGACAGCCAGCACTTACAATGAGCAGTTCTTC. Translation gives CASSLQSPTASTYNEQFF.

The V and J genes are TRBV10-3 and TRBJ1-2; D gene unclear. This CDR3 spans 13 amino acids. Germline V lookup: CDR1 ENHRY, CDR2 SYGVKD. Trimming took off 1 base at V and 8 bases at J, with 11 bases between the two ends. CDR3 in amino acids: CAISELSGEGYTF. DNA of the CDR3: TGTGCCATCAGTGAGTTATCCGGGGAGGGCTACACCTTC.

This chain links TRBV25-1 with TRBJ1-3; 11 bases align to TRBD1. The germline V gene encodes CDR1 MGHDK and CDR2 SYGVNS. The V gene end was trimmed by 4 bases and the J gene end by 0 bases; junction bases not matched to a gene: 8. The CDR3 has 18 amino acids. As DNA, the CDR3 is TGTGCCAGCAGTGGGACAGGGGGCTTGGCGCACTCTGGAAACACCATATATTTT. This sequence encodes CASSGTGGLAHSGNTIYF.

The chain has TRBV4-1 and TRBJ2-7; maybe TRBD1 (5 bases). The CDR3 has 14 residues. Germline V gene data show CDR1 as MGHRA and CDR2 as YSYEKL. V lost 3 bases to trimming and J lost 4 bases, with 13 bases between them. In DNA, the CDR3 is TGCGCCAGCAGCCAGGAACATGACAGTTACGAGCAGTACTTC. Protein sequence: CASSQEHDSYEQYF.

This clone was counted a single time. The V and J genes are TRBV5-1 and TRBJ2-2; 8 bases map to TRBD2. The CDR3 is 17 amino acids. The germline gives CDR1 SGHRS, CDR2 YFSETQ. Trimming cost V 5 bases and J 0 bases; bases outside gene matches: 9. The CDR3 loop is CASRGSLAGTNTGELFF. In nucleotides, the CDR3 is TGCGCCAGCAGGGGGTCCTTAGCGGGGACGAACACCGGGGAGCTGTTTTTT.

The chain employs TRBV7-8 and TRBJ2-3; D not resolved. Trimming removed 2 bases at V and 3 bases at J, with 3 bases between. Germline lookup yields CDR1 SGHVS and CDR2 FQNEAQ. The CDR3 runs 12 residues. DNA for the CDR3: TGTGCCAGCAGCTTAAGGACAGATACGCAGTATTTT. This encodes CASSLRTDTQYF.

This clone showed up just once. CDR3 protein: CATSQQRNQPQHF. As DNA, the CDR3 is TGTGCCACCAGCCAACAGCGCAATCAGCCCCAGCATTTT. This chain connects TRBV15 to TRBJ1-5; the D is unclear. V was pared by 5 bases and J by 2 bases, with 7 bases between. The CDR3 length is 13 residues. From germline, CDR1 is LNHNV and CDR2 YYDKDF (reference sequence).

The V call is TRBV7-9, the J call TRBJ2-1, with D perhaps matching TRBD1 or TRBD2 (6 bases each). The V and J ends lost 1 base and 6 bases respectively, with 13 bases between them. The CDR3 sequence is 15 residues long. Germline V lookup: CDR1 SEHNR, CDR2 FQNEAQ (reference sequence). CDR3 bases: TGTGCCAGCAGCTTAGTCGGGGGCTCGGTCAATGAGCAGTTCTTC. Its translation is CASSLVGGSVNEQFF.

V and J are TRBV5-1 and TRBJ2-5; TRBD1 aligns across 8 bases. The V gene end was trimmed by 1 base and the J gene end by 5 bases; junction bases not matched to a gene: 13. Germline assignment: CDR1 SGHRS and CDR2 YFSETQ. This CDR3 is 17 amino acids long. CDR3: CASSLTRGQGGDETQYF. The CDR3 DNA is TGCGCCAGCAGCTTGACCCGCGGACAGGGAGGCGATGAGACCCAGTACTTC.

In this sample, this clone turned up a few times. This rearrangement joins TRBV2 to TRBJ2-1, with 7 bases identical to TRBD2. Trimming at V came to 7 bases and at J to 6 bases, leaving 12 bases not matched to a gene. The germline gives CDR1 SNHLY, CDR2 FYNNEI. This CDR3 has 15 residues. The CDR3 spells CASNRPSGRFNEQFF. The CDR3, as DNA: TGTGCCAGCAATCGGCCCTCCGGGAGGTTCAATGAGCAGTTCTTC. The variable domain in full, completed from reference TRBV2 and TRBJ2-1, reads EPEVTQTPSHQVTQMGQEVILRCVPISNHLYFYWYRQILGQKVEFLVSFYNNEISEKSEIFDDQFSVERPDGSNFTLKIRSTKLEDSAMYFCASNRPSGRFNEQFFGPGTRLTVL.